This T cell receptor beta chain is from a study of T cell responses to AZD1222 COVID-19 vaccine. In the study overall: Second-dose groups at about 4 or about 12 weeks were pooled.

V gave up 0 bases and J gave up 14 bases, with 13 bases separating them. Germline V gene lookup returns CDR1 SGHAT and CDR2 FQNNGV. The length of the CDR3 is 12 residues. Generated by immunoSEQ multiplex PCR, the TCRdb table keeps only in-frame clones and is missing some. In the table there are under 100,000 clones, 90% of which are singletons. Material: peripheral blood, obtained on day 0 of AZD1222 vaccination. The chain combines TRBV11-2 with TRBJ1-2; D gene uncertain. This receptor was identified in an adult in good health. CDR3 sequence: CASSLEVGFQTF. The CDR3, as DNA: TGTGCCAGCAGCTTAGAGGTTGGATTTCAGACCTTC.